This T cell receptor beta chain was observed in a study of graft-versus-host responses after intestinal transplantation (dated by TCRdb to about 2021). In terms of the full investigation: Recipients received multivisceral, liver-intestinal, or isolated intestinal transplants. After intestinal transplantation, graft-versus-host and host-versus-graft alloreactive T cell clones were followed in the graft, circulation and bone marrow using bulk TCR-beta CDR3 sequencing. Alloreactive clones were identified by sequencing pre-transplant mixed lymphocyte reaction products and comparing them with unstimulated pre-transplant donor and recipient T cells. Donor T cell macrochimerism was defined as a peak of at least 4% donor T cells among recipient peripheral blood mononuclear cells. Of the 20 to 30 intestinal transplant recipients enrolled in the cohort, one of whom was a retransplant, a few patients without pretransplant specimens were excluded. Rather than being sequenced by the commercial service, samples from a few later patients were sequenced in-house on an Illumina MiSeq and processed with MiXCR. Every recipient was given anti-thymocyte globulin induction, followed by 2 to 3 years of maintenance tacrolimus and steroids. The research as a whole found: Early after transplant, declines in HvG clones were associated with peak levels of circulating GvH clones. GvH clones were detected in recipient bone marrow, and some appeared earlier in ileal mucosa or blood, consistent with an intestinal mucosal origin. Conclusions were limited by the relatively low number and heterogeneity of intestinal transplant patients. In the allografts of patients with donor T cell macrochimerism, GvH to HvG T cell clonal ratios were high.

The protocol used for the library was the immunoSEQ multiplex PCR assay. Adaptive Biotechnologies carried out high-throughput TCR-beta CDR3 sequencing of genomic DNA for most patients. Concerning the study's data processing: TCR sequencing data were retrieved from Adaptive's ImmunoSEQ software for about 17 patients, whereas three other patients were processed with MiXCR and VDJtools. CDR3 nucleotide sequences shared between donor and recipient were removed because their origin could not be assigned. Alloreactive clones required at least 2-fold expansion over unstimulated cells and minimum CFSE-low frequency of 0.002% (template counts) or 0.001% (read counts). Clones detected in sequenced pre-transplant spleen, lymph node, or MLR CFSE-low populations of the donor or recipient were defined as mappable. The cumulative frequency of alloreactive clones was calculated as a percentage of all sequences, weighted by copy number. Sourced from immuneACCESS, this table was stored by TCRdb with only in-frame sequences that have V and J called. A share of the clones is absent; for the studies checked, an unresolved V gene accounts for under half, and the remainder has no known explanation. V and J calls and clone size are as listed in that table; D and trimming were resolved from the DNA. This sample comprises about 57,000 clones, around 90% of them detected only once. The ten largest clones take up 1.5% to 2% of the sample.

Blood samples were collected up to 4 times in the first month after transplant and then at least monthly when available. Clipping removes 5 bases from V and 6 bases from J, with 15 as the unmatched junction base count. From cysteine to phenylalanine, the CDR3 is 16 amino acids long. Only the CDR3 part of the read is kept: 48 bases, read in frame from the first base. According to the germline V gene (reference sequence), CDR1 reads SGHAT and CDR2 reads FQDESV. This clone was picked up one time. The specificity of this receptor is unknown. No base quality information exists; no much larger clone differs at one position.

The sample in question was PBMCs, obtained 26 days after transplant. The sequence was obtained from a human patient who received an intestinal transplant, so some T cells may come from the graft donor. The sequence joins TRBV11-1 to TRBJ2-7, and TRBD1 aligns with 8 junction nucleotides. The CDR3 corresponds to CASSQGPQGARLEQYF. The DNA reads TGTGCCAGCAGCCAGGGGCCGCAGGGGGCGAGGCTCGAGCAGTACTTC.